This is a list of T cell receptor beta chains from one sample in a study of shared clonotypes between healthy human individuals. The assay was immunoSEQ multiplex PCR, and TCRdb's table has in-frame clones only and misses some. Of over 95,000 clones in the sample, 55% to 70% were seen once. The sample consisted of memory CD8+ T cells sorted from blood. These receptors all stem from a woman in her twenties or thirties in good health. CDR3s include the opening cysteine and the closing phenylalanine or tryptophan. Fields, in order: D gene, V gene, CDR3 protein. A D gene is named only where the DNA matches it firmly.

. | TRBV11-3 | CASSIDTYKAREQYF
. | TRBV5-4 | CASSFFPGVWSYGYTF
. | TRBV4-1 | CASSQELQGDQPQHF
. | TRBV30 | CAWTLHTLAEQYF
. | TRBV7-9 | CASSLETASLQHF
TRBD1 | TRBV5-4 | CASSSTGTGDREQYF
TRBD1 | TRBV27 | CASRYGTGEAFF
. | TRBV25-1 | CASSELQAESSYEQYF
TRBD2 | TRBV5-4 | CASSLEGLAGTYEQYF
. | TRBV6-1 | CASTGEESGANVLTF
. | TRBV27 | CASRTVQTESVYEQYF
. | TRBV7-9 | CASSLGGIDGANVLTF
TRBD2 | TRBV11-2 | CASSSRGGAGGFETQYF
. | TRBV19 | CASSIGSRGFF
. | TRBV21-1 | CASSRRGGGQETQYF
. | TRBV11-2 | CASSQTPRAIGDTGELFF
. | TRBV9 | CASSVSERGGSYNEQFF
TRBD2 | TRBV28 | CASRAGTSGRDYNEQFF
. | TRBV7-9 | CASTIGEFGTEAFF
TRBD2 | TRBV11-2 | CASSTTSGTADTQYF
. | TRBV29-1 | CSVAEGVTTEAFF
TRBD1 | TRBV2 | CASSQTGQGGRETQYF
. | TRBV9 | CASSARSYNEQFF
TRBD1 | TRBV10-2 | CASRSDFTGALTGANVLTF
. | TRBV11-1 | CASSLDGWANEQFF
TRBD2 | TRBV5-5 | CASSLGSRLAGVIEQYF
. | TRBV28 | CASSLGFDTYPDF